The sequence of this T cell receptor beta chain was determined in a study of T-cell memory formation after mild COVID-19. With regard to this clonotype: No antigen is known for it.

Study-wide results and limits: Later expanders leaned CD4+, whereas day 15 to 85 contracting clones were balanced CD4/CD8.

TCRdb reanalysed the 5' RACE reads using MiXCR and keeps one entry per CDR3 protein. The data contain fewer than 650,000 distinct CDR3 sequences, 15% to 20% of them seen just once; the ten biggest clones take up about 7.4%. Germline V gene sequence: CDR1 MNHEY, CDR2 SVGAGI. The ends lost 0 bases at V and 2 bases at J; junction bases unmatched: 10. The CDR3 loop spans 19 amino acids. Sequencing used PBMCs or a T cell subset sorted from them (not recorded which). The gene calls are TRBV6-5 and TRBJ2-1; 10 bases are shared with TRBD2. This receptor was identified in an adult woman who had mild COVID-19 (a few samples of this study predate the infection). Cell type and time point are not known. The CDR3 loop is CASSYSHPSSGRTYNEQFF. The DNA of the CDR3 is TGTGCCAGCAGTTACTCGCATCCCTCTAGCGGGAGAACCTACAATGAGCAGTTCTTC.